This T cell receptor beta chain appears in the sequencing data of a study of blood T cell repertoires in COVID-19. On the study more broadly: The study drew acute and convalescent COVID-19 samples from the United States, Italy and Spain. The analysed material was cDNA or gDNA that came from T cells, B-cell-depleted T cells, or PBMCs.

In this sample, this clone turned up a few times. Authors' analysis steps: From reference gene primer amplification, estimates of nucleated cell counts were derived. The repertoire was sequenced with immunoSEQ multiplex PCR; TCRdb's copy has only in-frame clones and lacks some. V, J and clone size were drawn from that table, and D and trimming were deduced from the DNA. The sample shows 210,000 or so clones, over 75% of them seen only once. Deletions cut 2 bases from V and 6 bases from J, with 11 bases between. CDR3 length: 13 residues. Germline CDR1 and CDR2: MNHEY and SMNVEV (reference sequence). The source is a man aged 40-50 years with active or convalescent COVID-19. The sample consisted of peripheral blood. The V and J genes are TRBV27 and TRBJ2-7; a weak D match, TRBD2 (5 bases). The CDR3 reads CASSLASLTEQYF. The CDR3 nucleotides are TGTGCCAGCAGTTTAGCTAGCTTGACCGAGCAGTACTTC.